This T cell receptor beta chain originates from a study of T cell changes during pregnancy in multiple sclerosis. This clone has a handful of counts. Trimming took off 5 bases at V and 4 bases at J, with 14 bases between the two ends. Germline V CDR1 and CDR2: SGHVS, FQNEAQ. This CDR3 is built from 14 residues. The assay was immunoSEQ multiplex PCR, and TCRdb's table has in-frame clones only and misses some. The sample lists under 70,000 clones, approximately 91% seen once, with approximately 1.3% in the top ten. The chain is built from TRBV7-8 and TRBJ1-2; D unresolved. The TCR originated in a female donor with multiple sclerosis, enrolled in a pregnancy study. The specimen was peripheral blood, collected in the second trimester of pregnancy. The CDR3 protein is CASSPSAGSYGYTF. The CDR3 region has the DNA TGTGCCAGCAGCCCATCGGCAGGCAGCTATGGCTACACCTTC.